One and the same sample provided the 22 T cell receptor beta chains below, sequenced in a study of blood T cells in healthy people across ages. Primed by a sample-barcoded 5' primer and a J-beta primer mix, a second PCR proceeded for about 6 to 11 cycles. TCRdb called the 5' RACE reads again in MiXCR, with one record for every CDR3 protein. The repertoire holds roughly 860,000 distinct CDR3 sequences, approximately 59% seen once, with 25% to 30% in the top ten. Input material: blood. All receptors derive from a man younger than 40 in good health.

CDR3 loop: CSASILARVVNEQFF. The CDR3 region has the DNA TGCAGTGCTAGTATCCTAGCGAGGGTCGTCAATGAGCAGTTCTTC. The chain combines TRBV20-1 with TRBJ2-1; D is perhaps TRBD2 (6 bases). This CDR3 is built from 15 residues. Germline-derived CDR1 and CDR2 are DFQATT and SNEGSKA (reference sequence). Trimming cost V 3 bases and J 6 bases, with 18 bases left between them.

As for this clonotype: A much bigger clone sits one base away, suggesting this may be a read error. J is TRBJ2-2 and V is TRBV20-1; 14 bases align to TRBD2. The CDR3 length is 17 residues. Trimming removed 3 bases from V and 3 bases from J; junction bases left unmatched: 6. Germline CDR1 is DFQATT and CDR2 is SNEGSKA (reference sequence). The CDR3 is CSASGTSGGHDTGELFF. The DNA for the CDR3 is TGCAGTGCTAGTGGGACTAGCGGGGGACATGACACCGGGGAGCTGTTTTTT.

The V gene is TRBV7-3, the J gene TRBJ2-4, with 7 bases aligning to TRBD1. The J call may be faulty, since TRBJ2-5 better matches the DNA end. Germline CDR1 reads SGHTA; CDR2 reads FQGTGA. The CDR3 consists of 13 residues. CDR3 coding DNA: TGTGCCAGCAGCTTTACAGGGGCAGAGACCCAGTACTTC. This translates into CASSFTGAETQYF.

The table lists this clonotype with a few counts. V gene TRBV6-1 combines with J gene TRBJ2-7; D might be TRBD2 (5 bases). V was cut by 4 bases and J by 1 base, with 11 bases left in between. Germline V gene sequence: CDR1 MNHNS, CDR2 SASEGT. The CDR3 length is 14 residues. The CDR3 region is CASSGYGESYEQYF. The CDR3 DNA follows: TGTGCCAGCAGTGGATACGGGGAGTCCTACGAGCAGTACTTC.

This clonotype was found many times. V and J are TRBV18 and TRBJ2-3; D is uncertain. Trimming shortened V by 5 bases and J by 1 base, and 7 bases separated the two germline ends. CDR1 is KGHSH, CDR2 LQKENI, per germline. This CDR3 is built from 13 residues. The DNA for the CDR3 is TGTGCCAGCTCATCTGGTCGCACAGATACGCAGTATTTT. Translation: CASSSGRTDTQYF. The complete variable domain, with remaining parts taken from reference TRBV18 and TRBJ2-3, reads NAGVMQNPRHLVRRRGQEARLRCSPMKGHSHVYWYRQLPEEGLKFMVYLQKENIIDESGMPKERFSAEFPKEGPSILRIQQVVRGDSAAYFCASSSGRTDTQYFGPGTRLTVL.

The chain employs TRBV20-1 and TRBJ1-6; D not resolved. The CDR3 has 16 residues. Germline loops: CDR1 DFQATT, CDR2 SNEGSKA (reference sequence). V lost 5 bases and J 7 bases, leaving 21 bases between the germline ends. CDR3 DNA: TGCAGTGCTTCCCACCGTCGTGAAGGACTGAATTCACCCCTCCACTTT. It codes for CSASHRREGLNSPLHF.

In its sample, this clonotype was seen a few times. This chain connects TRBV4-1 to TRBJ2-4, with TRBD2 identical over 11 bases. The germline V gene encodes CDR1 MGHRA and CDR2 YSYEKL. This CDR3 is 18 amino acids long. V shed 0 bases and J 4 bases; nucleotides not matched to a gene: 8. CDR3 sequence reads: CASSQEWPSGGTKNIQYF. DNA of the CDR3: TGCGCCAGCAGCCAAGAGTGGCCTAGCGGGGGGACAAAAAACATTCAGTACTTC.

The gene calls are TRBV6-1 and TRBJ2-6; tentatively, D is TRBD1 or TRBD2 (5 bases each). The CDR3 contains 17 residues. Trimming took off 7 bases at V and 0 bases at J, with 16 bases between the two ends. From germline, CDR1 is MNHNS and CDR2 SASEGT. The CDR3 protein is CASTTGRTSSGANVLTF. The CDR3 DNA follows: TGTGCCAGCACCACGGGACGTACTAGCTCTGGGGCCAACGTCCTGACTTTC.

Written as DNA, the CDR3 is TGTGCCAGCAGCCAAGCCGGACTAGGGGGCACAGATACGCAGTATTTT. It is translated as CASSQAGLGGTDTQYF. The V and J genes are TRBV3-1 and TRBJ2-3; 7 bases map to TRBD2. This CDR3 contains 16 residues. CDR1 LGHDT and CDR2 YNNKEL come from the germline V gene (reference sequence). Trimming removed 1 base from V and 1 base from J; junction bases left unmatched: 5.

The V gene is TRBV12-3 or TRBV12-4, the J gene TRBJ2-6, with D unclear. Trimming cost V 1 base and J 1 base, with 8 bases left between them. This CDR3 region has 16 residues. In DNA, the CDR3 is TGTGCCAGCAGTTTAGGGAGAAGGTCTGGGGCCAACGTCCTGACTTTC. Its translation is CASSLGRRSGANVLTF.

This clonotype was seen a handful of times. The V and J genes are TRBV20-1 and TRBJ2-7; a possible D gene is TRBD1 (6 bases). Trimming pared 3 bases from V and 2 bases from J, leaving 14 bases between. This CDR3 is 14 amino acids long. CDR1 is DFQATT, CDR2 SNEGSKA, per germline (reference sequence). The DNA of the CDR3 is TGCAGTGCTAGCGCCGGGACACACCCCTACGAGCAGTACTTC. It translates to CSASAGTHPYEQYF.

The chain joins TRBV29-1 to TRBJ2-5, with 10 bases that match TRBD1. The CDR3 consists of 13 residues. The V gene's germline CDR1 is SQVTM and CDR2 ANQGSEA. With V trimmed by 6 bases and J by 7 bases, 8 bases remained unmatched. The CDR3 spells CSVTRDRGGTQYF. The CDR3 DNA reads as TGCAGCGTCACTAGGGACAGGGGAGGGACCCAGTACTTC.

This clonotype was found once. V and J are TRBV12-3 or TRBV12-4 and TRBJ2-1, with TRBD1 as a possible D gene (6 bases). Trimming stripped 8 bases from V and 1 base from J, with 21 bases between. The CDR3 spans 17 residues. The CDR3 coding sequence is TGTGCCAGCTGCACAAGTAGGGACACCACGTCCTACAATGAGCAGTTCTTC. Translated, it gives CASCTSRDTTSYNEQFF.

J is TRBJ2-7 and V is TRBV4-3; no firm D call. Germline-derived CDR1 and CDR2 are LGHNA and YSLEER. There are 15 residues in the CDR3. V was trimmed by 0 bases and J by 0 bases, leaving 9 bases between them. Written as DNA, the CDR3 is TGCGCCAGCAGCCAAGAACACGGCAACTCCTACGAGCAGTACTTC. It is translated as CASSQEHGNSYEQYF.

This clonotype came up once. The chain is built from TRBV4-3 and TRBJ2-5; no clear D. This CDR3 is 13 amino acids long. Trimming took off 0 bases at V and 11 bases at J, with 13 bases between the two ends. Germline CDR1 LGHNA, CDR2 YSLEER. The CDR3 loop reads CASSQDRLDTQYF. The CDR3 nucleotides are TGCGCCAGCAGCCAAGACCGCCTAGATACGCAGTACTTC.

This clonotype was observed many times. The gene calls are TRBV7-2 and TRBJ1-2; perhaps TRBD1 as D (6 bases). Germline V lookup: CDR1 SGHTA, CDR2 FQGNSA. This CDR3 spans 13 amino acids. Deletions cut 1 base from V and 8 bases from J, with 11 bases between. Here the CDR3 DNA reads TGTGCCAGCAGCTTAGGGACAGAGGGGGGCTACACCTTC. Residues: CASSLGTEGGYTF.

This clonotype was observed a few times. The CDR3 reads CASSLSGTDQETQYF. DNA for the CDR3: TGTGCCAGCAGCTTAAGTGGGACGGATCAAGAGACCCAGTACTTC. The chain carries TRBV7-2 and TRBJ2-5; D is tentatively TRBD1 or TRBD2 (5 bases each). The CDR3 consists of 15 residues. Germline lookup yields CDR1 SGHTA and CDR2 FQGNSA. V was trimmed by 2 bases and J by 2 bases, leaving 12 bases between them.

The J gene is TRBJ1-4, the V gene TRBV27, with no clear D. The CDR3 loop spans 13 amino acids. CDR1 and CDR2 from the germline V gene are MNHEY and SMNVEV (reference sequence). V was cut by 3 bases and J by 8 bases, with 10 bases left in between. Written as DNA, the CDR3 is TGTGCCAGCAGTTTGGGTCCGCGGGAAAAACTGTTTTTT. Residues: CASSLGPREKLFF.

The V gene is TRBV6-6, the J gene TRBJ1-4; possible D gene TRBD1, 5 bases. CDR1 and CDR2 from the germline V gene are MNHNY and SVGAGI (reference sequence). Trimming cost V 4 bases and J 4 bases, with 16 bases left between them. This CDR3 is 16 amino acids long. The CDR3 reads CASSSAKGAVNEKLFF. DNA of the CDR3: TGTGCCAGCAGTTCCGCCAAAGGGGCCGTTAATGAAAAACTGTTTTTT.

This clonotype was seen a few times. The V gene is TRBV7-9, the J gene TRBJ2-7, with 9 bases that match TRBD1. V gave up 2 bases and J gave up 3 bases; unmatched junction bases: 8. CDR1 and CDR2 (germline): SEHNR, FQNEAQ (reference sequence). This CDR3 is built from 16 residues. The DNA for the CDR3 is TGTGCCAGCAGCTTACCACCGGGACAGGGAAGCTACGAGCAGTACTTC. Translation gives CASSLPPGQGSYEQYF.

The table lists this clonotype with a few counts. The rearrangement joins TRBV5-1 to TRBJ1-1, with D perhaps TRBD1 (6 bases). Germline CDR1 and CDR2: SGHRS and YFSETQ. Trimming shortened V by 3 bases and J by 8 bases, and 8 bases separated the two germline ends. This CDR3 spans 11 amino acids. In nucleotides, the CDR3 is TGCGCCAGCAGCTCCGGACAGGAAGCTTTCTTT. It translates to CASSSGQEAFF.

This clonotype was counted between two and nine times. The chain links TRBV3-1 to TRBJ2-4; TRBD1 agrees at 7 bases. The DNA end lines up better with TRBJ2-7; the J call may be wrong. Germline CDR1 reads LGHDT; CDR2 reads YNNKEL (reference sequence). This CDR3 contains 14 residues. This CDR3 is CASSQEGGPYEQYF. The CDR3 DNA sequence: TGTGCCAGCAGCCAAGAAGGGGGCCCCTACGAGCAGTACTTC.